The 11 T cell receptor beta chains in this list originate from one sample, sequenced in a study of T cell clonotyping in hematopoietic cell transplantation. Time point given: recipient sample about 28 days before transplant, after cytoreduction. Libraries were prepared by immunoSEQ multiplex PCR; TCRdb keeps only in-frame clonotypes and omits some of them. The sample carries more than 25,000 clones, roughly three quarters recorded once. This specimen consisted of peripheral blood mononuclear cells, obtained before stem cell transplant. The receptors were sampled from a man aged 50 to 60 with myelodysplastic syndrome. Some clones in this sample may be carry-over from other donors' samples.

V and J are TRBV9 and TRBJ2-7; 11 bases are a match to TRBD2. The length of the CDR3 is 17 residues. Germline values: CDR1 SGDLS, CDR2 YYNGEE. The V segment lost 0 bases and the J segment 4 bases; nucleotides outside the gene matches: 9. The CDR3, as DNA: TGTGCCAGCAGCGTAGCTACAAGGGCTAGCGGGAGGTACGAGCAGTACTTC. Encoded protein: CASSVATRASGRYEQYF.

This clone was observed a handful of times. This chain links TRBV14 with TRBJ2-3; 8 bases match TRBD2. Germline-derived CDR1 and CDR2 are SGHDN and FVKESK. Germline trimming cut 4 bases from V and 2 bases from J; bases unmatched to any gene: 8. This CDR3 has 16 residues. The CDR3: CASSPLLAAFTDTQYF. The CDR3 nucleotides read TGTGCCAGCAGCCCTTTACTAGCGGCCTTCACAGATACGCAGTATTTT. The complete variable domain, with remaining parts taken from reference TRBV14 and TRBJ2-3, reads EAGVTQFPSHSVIEKGQTVTLRCDPISGHDNLYWYRRVMGKEIKFLLHFVKESKQDESGMPNNRFLAERTGGTYSTLKVQPAELEDSGVYFCASSPLLAAFTDTQYFGPGTRLTVL.

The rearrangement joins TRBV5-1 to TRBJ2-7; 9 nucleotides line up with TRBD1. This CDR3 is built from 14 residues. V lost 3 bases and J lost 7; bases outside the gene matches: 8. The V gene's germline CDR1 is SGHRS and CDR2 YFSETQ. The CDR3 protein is CASSSLGTGQEQYF. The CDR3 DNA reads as TGCGCCAGCAGCTCCCTCGGGACAGGGCAGGAGCAGTACTTC.

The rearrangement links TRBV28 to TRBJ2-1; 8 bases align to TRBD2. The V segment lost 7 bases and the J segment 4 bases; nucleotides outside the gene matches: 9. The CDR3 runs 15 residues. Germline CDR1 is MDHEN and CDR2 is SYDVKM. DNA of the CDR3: TGTGCCAGCACCCAAGCGGGAGAGGGTTACAATGAGCAGTTCTTC. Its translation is CASTQAGEGYNEQFF.

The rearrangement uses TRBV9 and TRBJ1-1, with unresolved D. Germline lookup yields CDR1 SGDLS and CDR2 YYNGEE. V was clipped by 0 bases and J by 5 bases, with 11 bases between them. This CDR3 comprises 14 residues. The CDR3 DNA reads TGTGCCAGCAGCGTAGATGAGGGTTGGACTGAAGCTTTCTTT. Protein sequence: CASSVDEGWTEAFF.

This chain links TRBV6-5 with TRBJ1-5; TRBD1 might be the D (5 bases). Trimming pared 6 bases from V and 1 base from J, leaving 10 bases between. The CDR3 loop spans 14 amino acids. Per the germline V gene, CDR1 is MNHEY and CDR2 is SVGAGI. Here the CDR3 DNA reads TGTGCCAGCAGCCTTCGACAGAGCAATCAGCCCCAGCATTTT. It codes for CASSLRQSNQPQHF.

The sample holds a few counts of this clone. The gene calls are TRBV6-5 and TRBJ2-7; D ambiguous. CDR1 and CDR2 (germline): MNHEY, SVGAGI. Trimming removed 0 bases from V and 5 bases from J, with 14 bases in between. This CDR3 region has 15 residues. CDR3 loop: CASSYSGSRFDEQYF. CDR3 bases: TGTGCCAGCAGTTACTCGGGCAGTAGGTTCGACGAGCAGTACTTC.

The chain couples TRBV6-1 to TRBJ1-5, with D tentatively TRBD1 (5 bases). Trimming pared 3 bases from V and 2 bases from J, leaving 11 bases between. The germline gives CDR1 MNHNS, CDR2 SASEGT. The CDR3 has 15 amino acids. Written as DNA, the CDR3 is TGTGCCAGCAGTGAGCTGGGGCTTGGCAATCAGCCCCAGCATTTT. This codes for CASSELGLGNQPQHF.

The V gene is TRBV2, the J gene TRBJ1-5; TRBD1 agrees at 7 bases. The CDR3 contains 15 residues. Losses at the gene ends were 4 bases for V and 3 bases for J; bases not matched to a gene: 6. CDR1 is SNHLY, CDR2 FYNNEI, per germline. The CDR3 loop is CASSGRQGYNQPQHF. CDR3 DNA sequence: TGTGCCAGCAGTGGTAGACAGGGATACAATCAGCCCCAGCATTTT.

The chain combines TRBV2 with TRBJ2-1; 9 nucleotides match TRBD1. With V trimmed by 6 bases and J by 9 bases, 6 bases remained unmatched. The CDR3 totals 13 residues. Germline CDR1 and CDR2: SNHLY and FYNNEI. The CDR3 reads CASSQQGAGEQFF. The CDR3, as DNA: TGTGCCAGCAGCCAACAGGGGGCGGGTGAGCAGTTCTTC.

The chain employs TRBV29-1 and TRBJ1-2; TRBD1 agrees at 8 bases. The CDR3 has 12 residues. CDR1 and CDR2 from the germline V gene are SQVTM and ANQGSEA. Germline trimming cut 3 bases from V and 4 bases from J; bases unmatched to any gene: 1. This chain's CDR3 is CSVDTGGYGYTF. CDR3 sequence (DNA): TGCAGCGTTGACACAGGGGGCTATGGCTACACCTTC.